A selection of T cell receptor beta chains follows, all from one sample in a study of OX40 agonist ivuxolimab in advanced cancers. Sequenced by immunoSEQ multiplex PCR; TCRdb stores in-frame clones only, minus some. The repertoire holds 14,000 or so clones, with approximately 80% as singletons. Sequenced material: CD4+ or CD8+ T cells sorted from blood, taken in a trial of the OX40 agonist ivuxolimab. Receptor source: an adult with an advanced solid tumor such as melanoma, head and neck, liver or kidney cancer. CDR3s include the opening cysteine and the closing phenylalanine or tryptophan. The D gene is left open where the match is weak. The listing skips clone size in some rows; elsewhere it reads once, few, many or a size class.

. . TRBJ2-7 TRBV7-2 TGTGCCAGCAGCTTACGGAGGGGGGACGAGCAGTACTTC CASSLRRGDEQYF
. TRBD1 TRBJ1-2 TRBV4-3 TGCGCCAGCAGCCTGGGGACAGGGGACGGCTACACCTTC CASSLGTGDGYTF
. . TRBJ2-3 TRBV11-2 TGTGCCAGCAGCTATTGGGGGGATTCGGGAGATACGCAGTATTTT CASSYWGDSGDTQYF
. . TRBJ1-4 TRBV6-6 TGTGCCAGCAGCGCGGATGGGCAACTGTTTTTT CASSADGQLFF
once . TRBJ1-3 TRBV13 TGTGCCAGCAGCACAAAGGACAGTTTCACTGGAAACACCATATATTTT CASSTKDSFTGNTIYF
. TRBD1 TRBJ1-3 TRBV19 TGTGCCAGTACCTGGACAGGGGCCCACTCTGGAAACACCATATATTTT CASTWTGAHSGNTIYF
. . TRBJ2-1 TRBV27 TGTGCCAGCAGTTTCGTTCCACAGTCAAATGAGCAGTTCTTC CASSFVPQSNEQFF
. TRBD1 TRBJ2-7 TRBV6-5 TGTGCCAGCAGTTCGACCGACAGGGACGAGCAGTACTTC CASSSTDRDEQYF
. TRBD2 TRBJ2-3 TRBV5-4 TGTGCCAGCAGACGACTAGCGGGGGGGGCAGATACGCAGTATTTT CASRRLAGGADTQYF
few TRBD2 TRBJ2-3 TRBV19 TGTGCCAGTAGTATCCGGGGACTAGTCACAGATACGCAGTATTTT CASSIRGLVTDTQYF
. . TRBJ1-3 TRBV4-2 TGTGCCAGCAGTAGTACAGTGAGCTCTGGAAACACCATATATTTT CASSSTVSSGNTIYF
few . TRBJ2-3 TRBV30 TGTGCCTGGAGCGCGGGACGGAGGCAGGATACGCAGTATTTT CAWSAGRRQDTQYF
once TRBD2 TRBJ2-1 TRBV9 TGTGCCAGCAGCGCCCCCCTAGCGGGGGCCGGGAATGAGCAGTTCTTC CASSAPLAGAGNEQFF
. TRBD2 TRBJ2-3 TRBV2 TGTGCCAGCAATCAGCGGGGGGTTGCCCTGGGTACGCAGTATTTT CASNQRGVALGTQYF
. TRBD1 TRBJ2-7 TRBV30 TGTGCCTGGAGCCTCACAGGGGGATACGAGCAGTACTTC CAWSLTGGYEQYF
. . TRBJ2-7 TRBV7-9 TGTGCCAGCAGCCCCTCAGGGACCGTCGCCTACGAGCAGTACTTC CASSPSGTVAYEQYF
. . TRBJ2-5 TRBV19 TGTGCCAGTAGTATTAGGGTCCAAGAGACCCAGTACTTC CASSIRVQETQYF
few . TRBJ1-6 TRBV27 TGTGCCAGCACCCACACAAGCTCCTATAATTCACCCCTCCACTTT CASTHTSSYNSPLHF
. . TRBJ2-2 TRBV7-2 TGTGCCAGCAGCAGTTGGTTATCCACCGGGGAGCTGTTTTTT CASSSWLSTGELFF
. . TRBJ2-1 TRBV5-1 TGCGCCAGCAGCCTTACGTCGCCAGAAACCACCAATGAGCAGTTCTTC CASSLTSPETTNEQFF
. TRBD1 TRBJ2-7 TRBV4-3 TGCGCCAGCAGCCCCCGGCTCCAGGGGGCCGTCGAGCAGTACTTC CASSPRLQGAVEQYF
. . TRBJ1-2 TRBV6-5 TGTGCCAGCGTACAGGCTGCGGTATATTATGGCTACACCTTC CASVQAAVYYGYTF
. . TRBJ2-1 TRBV6-4 TGTGCCAGCAGTGTGGGCACTAGCTCCTACAATGAGCAGTTCTTC CASSVGTSSYNEQFF
. TRBD2 TRBJ2-5 TRBV23-1 TGCGCCAGCAGTCACCGAGGAATGGACGGGGGGGCTCGGGAGACCCAGTACTTC CASSHRGMDGGARETQYF
. TRBD2 TRBJ2-1 TRBV6-5 TGTGCCAGCAGTGAAAGCGGGGGTGCTAATGAGCAGTTCTTC CASSESGGANEQFF
once TRBD2 TRBJ2-7 TRBV5-4 TGTGCCAGCAGCTCGGGGGGTGCGACACGGGAGCAGTACTTC CASSSGGATREQYF
few . TRBJ2-3 TRBV7-2 TGTGCCAGCAGCCCCTCCGATGATACGCAGTATTTT CASSPSDDTQYF
. TRBD2 TRBJ2-1 TRBV4-1 TGCGCCAGCAGCCCGTTGACTAGCGGGCCGTACAATGAGCAGTTCTTC CASSPLTSGPYNEQFF
once . TRBJ1-5 TRBV13 TGTGCCAGCAGCTTAGGGGTAGGAGGTCAGCCCCAGCATTTT CASSLGVGGQPQHF
. TRBD2 TRBJ2-1 TRBV14 TGTGCCAGCAGCCAAGCAAGCATAGCGGGGGTCCCGAGCTCCTACAATGAGCAGTTCTTC CASSQASIAGVPSSYNEQFF